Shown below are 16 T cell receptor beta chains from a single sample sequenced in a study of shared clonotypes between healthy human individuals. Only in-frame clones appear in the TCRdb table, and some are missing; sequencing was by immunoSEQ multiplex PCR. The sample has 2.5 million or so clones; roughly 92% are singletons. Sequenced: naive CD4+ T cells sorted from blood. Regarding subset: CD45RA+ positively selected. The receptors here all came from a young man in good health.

The CDR3 spells CASSHYEQYF. CDR3 DNA: TGCGCCAGCAGCCACTACGAGCAGTACTTC. This rearrangement joins TRBV5-1 to TRBJ2-7; D call uncertain. The CDR3 extends over 10 amino acids. V lost 4 bases, J lost 3 bases, and 2 bases lay in between. CDR1 and CDR2 from the germline V gene are SGHRS and YFSETQ.

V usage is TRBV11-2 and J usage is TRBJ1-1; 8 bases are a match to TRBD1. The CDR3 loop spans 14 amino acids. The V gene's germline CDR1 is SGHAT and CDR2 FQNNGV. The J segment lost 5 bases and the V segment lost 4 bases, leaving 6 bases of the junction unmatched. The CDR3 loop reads CASSSQQGVTEAFF. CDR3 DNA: TGTGCCAGCAGCTCTCAACAGGGGGTGACTGAAGCTTTCTTT.

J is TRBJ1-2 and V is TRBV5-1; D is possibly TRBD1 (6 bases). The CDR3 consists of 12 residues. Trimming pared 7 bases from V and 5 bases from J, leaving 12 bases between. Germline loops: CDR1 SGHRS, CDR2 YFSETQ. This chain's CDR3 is CASAAGEYGYTF. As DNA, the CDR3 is TGCGCCAGCGCGGCAGGGGAATATGGCTACACCTTC. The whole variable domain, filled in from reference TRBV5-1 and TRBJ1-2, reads KAGVTQTPRYLIKTRGQQVTLSCSPISGHRSVSWYQQTPGQGLQFLFEYFSETQRNKGNFPGRFSGRQFSNSRSEMNVSTLELGDSALYLCASAAGEYGYTFGSGTRLTVV.

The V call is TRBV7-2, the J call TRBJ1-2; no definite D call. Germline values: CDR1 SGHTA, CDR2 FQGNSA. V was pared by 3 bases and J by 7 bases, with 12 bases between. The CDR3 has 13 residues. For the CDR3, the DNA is TGTGCCAGCAGCTTGACATTACCTTCTGGCTACACCTTC. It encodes CASSLTLPSGYTF. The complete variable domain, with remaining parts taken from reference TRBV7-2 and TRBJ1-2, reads GAGVSQSPSNKVTEKGKDVELRCDPISGHTALYWYRQSLGQGLEFLIYFQGNSAPDKSGLPSDRFSAERTGGSVSTLTIQRTQQEDSAVYLCASSLTLPSGYTFGSGTRLTVV.

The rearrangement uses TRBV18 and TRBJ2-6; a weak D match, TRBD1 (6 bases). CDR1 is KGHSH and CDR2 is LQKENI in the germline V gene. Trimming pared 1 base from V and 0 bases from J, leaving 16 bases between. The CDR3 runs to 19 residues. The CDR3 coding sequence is TGTGCCAGCTCACCACGATTACTGGACAGTAACTCTGGGGCCAACGTCCTGACTTTC. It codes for CASSPRLLDSNSGANVLTF.

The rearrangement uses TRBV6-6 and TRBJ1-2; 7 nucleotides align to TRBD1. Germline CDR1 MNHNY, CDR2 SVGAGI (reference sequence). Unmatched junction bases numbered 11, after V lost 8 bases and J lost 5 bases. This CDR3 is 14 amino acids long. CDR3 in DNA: TGTGCCAGCGACCGAGAGGGGGCGTTTTATGGCTACACCTTC. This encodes CASDREGAFYGYTF.

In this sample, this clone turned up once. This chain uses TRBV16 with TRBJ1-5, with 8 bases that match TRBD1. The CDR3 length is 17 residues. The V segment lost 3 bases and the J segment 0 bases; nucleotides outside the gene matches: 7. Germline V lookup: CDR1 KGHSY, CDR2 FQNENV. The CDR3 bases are TGTGCCAGCAGCCACCGATGGGACAGGTATAGCAATCAGCCCCAGCATTTT. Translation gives CASSHRWDRYSNQPQHF.

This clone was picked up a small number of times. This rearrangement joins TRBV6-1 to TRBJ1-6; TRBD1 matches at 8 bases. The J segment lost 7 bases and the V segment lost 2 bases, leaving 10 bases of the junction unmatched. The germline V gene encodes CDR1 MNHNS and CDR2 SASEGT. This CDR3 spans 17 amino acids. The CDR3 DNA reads TGTGCCAGCAGTGAAAGGGCAGGGGGCGTAAAGAATTCACCCCTCCACTTT. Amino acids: CASSERAGGVKNSPLHF.

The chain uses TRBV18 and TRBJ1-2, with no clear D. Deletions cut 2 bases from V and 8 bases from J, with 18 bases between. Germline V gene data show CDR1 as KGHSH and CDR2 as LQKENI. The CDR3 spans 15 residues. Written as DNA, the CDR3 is TGTGCCAGCTCACCAAGCGGCAGGCCGGAGACGGGCTACACCTTC. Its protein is CASSPSGRPETGYTF.

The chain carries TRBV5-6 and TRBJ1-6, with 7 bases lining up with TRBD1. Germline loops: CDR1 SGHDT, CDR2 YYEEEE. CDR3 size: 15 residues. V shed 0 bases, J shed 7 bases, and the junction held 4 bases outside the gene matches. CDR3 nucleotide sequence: TGTGCCAGCAGCTTGGGGGACAGACTAAATTCACCCCTCCACTTT. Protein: CASSLGDRLNSPLHF.

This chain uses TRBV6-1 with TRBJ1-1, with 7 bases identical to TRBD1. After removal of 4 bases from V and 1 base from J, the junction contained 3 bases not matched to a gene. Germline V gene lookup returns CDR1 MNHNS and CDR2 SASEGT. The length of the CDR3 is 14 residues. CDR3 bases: TGTGCCAGCAGTGTGGGACAGCGGAACACTGAAGCTTTCTTT. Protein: CASSVGQRNTEAFF.

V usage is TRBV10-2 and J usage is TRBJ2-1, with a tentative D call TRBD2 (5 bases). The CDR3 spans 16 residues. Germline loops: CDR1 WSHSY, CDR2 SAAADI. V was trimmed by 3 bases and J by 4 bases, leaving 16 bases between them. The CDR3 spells CASSDPRKAAYNEQFF. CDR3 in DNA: TGCGCCAGCAGTGACCCCCGAAAAGCGGCTTACAATGAGCAGTTCTTC.

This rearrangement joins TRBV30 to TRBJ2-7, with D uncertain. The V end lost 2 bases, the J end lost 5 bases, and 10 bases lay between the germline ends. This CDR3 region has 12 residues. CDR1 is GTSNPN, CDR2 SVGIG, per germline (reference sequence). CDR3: CAWSPRHDEQYF. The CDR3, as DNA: TGTGCCTGGAGTCCTCGACATGACGAGCAGTACTTC.

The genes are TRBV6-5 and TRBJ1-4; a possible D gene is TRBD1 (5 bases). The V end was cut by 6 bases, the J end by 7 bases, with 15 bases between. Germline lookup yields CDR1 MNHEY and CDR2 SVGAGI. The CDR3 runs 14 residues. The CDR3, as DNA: TGTGCCAGCAGGCTCGGGACGGCGGCTGAAAAACTGTTTTTT. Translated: CASRLGTAAEKLFF.

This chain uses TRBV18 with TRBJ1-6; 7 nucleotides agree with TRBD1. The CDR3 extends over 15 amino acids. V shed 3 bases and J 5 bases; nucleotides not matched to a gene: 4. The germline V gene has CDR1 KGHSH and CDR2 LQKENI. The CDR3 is CASSPQGVNNSPLHF. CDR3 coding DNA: TGTGCCAGCTCACCCCAGGGGGTGAATAATTCACCCCTCCACTTT.

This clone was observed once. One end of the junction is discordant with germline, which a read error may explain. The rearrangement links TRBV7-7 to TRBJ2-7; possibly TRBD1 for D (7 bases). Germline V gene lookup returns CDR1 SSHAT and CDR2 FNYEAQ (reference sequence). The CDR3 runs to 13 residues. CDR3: CASSFNRGGEQYF. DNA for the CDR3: TGTGCTAGCAGCTTCAACAGGGGAGGCGAGCAGTACTTC.